The present entry profiles one T cell receptor beta chain with its context. The data belong to a study of blood T cell repertoires in COVID-19. Sequencing used immunoSEQ multiplex PCR; TCRdb keeps in-frame clones, though not all of them. This table has some 150,000 clones, more than 65% appearing once. This CDR3 spans 14 amino acids. The junction had 7 bases not matched to a gene; V was cut back by 4 bases and J by 9 bases. The germline V gene has CDR1 MNHEY and CDR2 SVGEGT. The sequencing sample was made of peripheral blood. This sequence was found in a woman in her fifties or sixties in a cohort sampled during active or convalescent COVID-19. The chain links TRBV6-2 or TRBV6-3 to TRBJ2-1, with 9 bases lining up with TRBD2. The CDR3 bases are TGTGCCAGCAGTTGGCGGGGGGGCCTTGGTGAGCAGTTCTTC. It translates to CASSWRGGLGEQFF.